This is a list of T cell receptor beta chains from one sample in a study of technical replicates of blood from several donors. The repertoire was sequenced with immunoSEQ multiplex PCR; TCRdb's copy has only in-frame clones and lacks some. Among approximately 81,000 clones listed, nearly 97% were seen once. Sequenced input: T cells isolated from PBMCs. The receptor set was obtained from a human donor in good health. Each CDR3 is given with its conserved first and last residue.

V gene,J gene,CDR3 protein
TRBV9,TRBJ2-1,CASGTSGSRNEQFF
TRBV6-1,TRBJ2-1,CASSELGSEQFF
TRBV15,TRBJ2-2,CATSRGGANTGELFF
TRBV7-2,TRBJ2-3,CASSLAFSERTDTQYF
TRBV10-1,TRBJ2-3,CASSGKGRTDTQYF
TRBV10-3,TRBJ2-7,CAISEGSGEQYF
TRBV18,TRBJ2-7,CASSPGQGGSYEQYF
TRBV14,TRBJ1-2,CASSLDTGSYYGYTF
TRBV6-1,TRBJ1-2,CASSEESLLTGQFLIYGYTF
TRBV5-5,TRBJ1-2,CASRLEEIYGYTF
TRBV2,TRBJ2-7,CASGGGRGETYEQYF
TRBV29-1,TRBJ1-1,CSVEGQMNTEAFF
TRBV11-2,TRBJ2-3,CASSPFTDTQYF
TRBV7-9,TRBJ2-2,CASSQYPGIDGELFF
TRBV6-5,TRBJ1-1,CASTLSSMNTEAFF
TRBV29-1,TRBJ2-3,CSVEALSGSQSTDTQYF
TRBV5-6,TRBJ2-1,CASSLLAREINEQFF
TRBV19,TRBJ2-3,CASSVGQGETDTQYF
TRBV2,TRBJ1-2,CASGRDYGYTF
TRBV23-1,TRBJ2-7,CASSHGPRRHYEQYF
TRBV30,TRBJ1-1,CAGRQGTAFF
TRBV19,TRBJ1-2,CASTLAGRVGGYTF
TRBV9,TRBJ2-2,CASRGSGWTGELFF